This TCR beta chain was sequenced for a study of CD8 T cells in Susac syndrome. Whole-study context: Sequenced Susac syndrome patients included roughly six with clinically active disease and fewer than 10 in remission.

Random hexamers were used to reverse transcribe an amount of about 0.5 to 1 ug RNA. The method of amplification for TCR beta CDR3 was immunoSEQ multiplex PCR, covering 54 Vbeta and 13 Jbeta. Using its own MiXCR run on the immunoSEQ multiplex PCR reads, TCRdb lists one record per CDR3 protein. This sample yields some 210,000 distinct CDR3 sequences, of which approximately 94% are seen a single time; about 0.14% belongs to the top ten. Germline V CDR1 and CDR2: MNHEY, SVGEGT. Trimming shortened V by 6 bases and J by 1 base, and 21 bases separated the two germline ends. This CDR3 is built from 17 residues. As regards this clonotype: No antigen is known for it.

Study outcomes and limitations: The study conceded that its TCR sequencing and HLA analysis involved relatively few individuals.

V and J are TRBV6-2 or TRBV6-3 and TRBJ2-5; unclear D gene. The source material was CD4+ T cells from PBMCs. This TCR derives from a human donor with Susac syndrome. CDR3 protein: CASRSVLRAAVQETQYF. The CDR3 DNA is TGTGCCAGCAGATCAGTCCTACGGGCAGCCGTCCAAGAGACCCAGTACTTC.